The 14 T cell receptor beta chains given below trace back to one sample, sequenced in a study of T cells in Graves' hyperthyroidism and ophthalmopathy. Amplified TCR beta CDR3 regions came from RNA transcripts. The HTBI primer set drove a first-round RT-PCR of the TCR CDR3. MiXCR, applied by TCRdb to the multiplex PCR reads, yields one record per CDR3 protein. The data contain approximately 480,000 distinct CDR3 sequences, 20% to 25% of them singletons. The sequenced material came from blood. The source of these receptors is a young man with Graves' hyperthyroidism.

Only a few counts were recorded for this clonotype. This sequence joins TRBV7-2 and TRBJ1-1; D call uncertain. The germline V and J ends were trimmed by 8 bases and 8 bases, with 6 bases remaining between them. This CDR3 has 9 amino acids. The germline V gene encodes CDR1 SGHTA and CDR2 FQGNSA. In nucleotides, the CDR3 is TGTGCCAGCCGCCCCGAAGCTTTCTTT. This codes for CASRPEAFF.

This clonotype has a single count. The rearrangement links TRBV6-1 to TRBJ1-5; D is perhaps TRBD1 (5 bases). V lost 2 bases to trimming and J lost 3 bases, with 14 bases between them. The CDR3 is 16 residues long. CDR1 is MNHNS, CDR2 SASEGT, per germline. The CDR3 is CASSESPGQPNQPQHF. As DNA, the CDR3 is TGTGCCAGCAGTGAATCCCCGGGGCAGCCCAATCAGCCCCAGCATTTT.

This clonotype showed up many times. This chain links TRBV29-1 with TRBJ2-5; weak D call: TRBD1 (6 bases). CDR3 size: 11 residues. Germline CDR1 and CDR2: SQVTM and ANQGSEA. CDR3 nucleotides: TGCGGCGGCCGGGACACTGAGACCCAGTACTTC. Protein product: CGGRDTETQYF.

This clonotype was found many times. This rearrangement joins TRBV24-1 to TRBJ2-7, with TRBD1 matching 8 bases. The germline gives CDR1 KGHDR, CDR2 SFDVKD. The CDR3 loop spans 15 amino acids. The trim removed 5 bases at V and 5 bases at J, leaving 10 bases unmatched. Here the CDR3 DNA reads TGTGCCACCAGTGGTGGACAGGGATTTCTCGACGAGCAGTACTTC. As protein: CATSGGQGFLDEQYF.

This clonotype was seen ten or more times. V gene TRBV12-3 or TRBV12-4 combines with J gene TRBJ2-7, with D possibly matching TRBD2 (6 bases). The CDR3 spans 16 residues. Trimming pared 1 base from V and 6 bases from J, leaving 19 bases between. CDR3 region: CASSLGGDIGRFEQYF. The CDR3 DNA reads TGTGCCAGCAGTTTAGGGGGAGACATCGGGAGATTCGAGCAGTACTTC.

The chain is built from TRBV12-3 or TRBV12-4 and TRBJ1-6; TRBD1 aligns across 12 bases. V shed 6 bases and J 6 bases; nucleotides not matched to a gene: 18. The CDR3 has 20 residues. CDR3 bases: TGTGCCAGCAGCTCGAACCGGGACAGGGGGCTTAGGATTGGTAATTCACCCCTCCACTTT. Encoded protein: CASSSNRDRGLRIGNSPLHF.

There are many counts of this clonotype. This chain connects TRBV12-3 or TRBV12-4 to TRBJ1-1; the D is unclear. This CDR3 contains 14 residues. V shed 3 bases and J shed 3 bases, with 11 bases lying between them. CDR3 sequence (DNA): TGTGCCAGCAGTTTTAGGTCGAGGGACACTGAAGCTTTCTTT. Translated, it gives CASSFRSRDTEAFF.

V usage is TRBV12-5 and J usage is TRBJ2-2; unclear D gene. This CDR3 has 15 residues. V lost 2 bases and J 0 bases, leaving 7 bases between the germline ends. Germline V lookup: CDR1 LGHNT, CDR2 FRNRAP. The chain's CDR3 is CASGLPGPNTGELFF. CDR3 nucleotides: TGTGCTAGTGGTTTGCCAGGACCGAACACCGGGGAGCTGTTTTTT. Variable domain in full (rest from reference TRBV12-5 and TRBJ2-2): DARVTQTPRHKVTEMGQEVTMRCQPILGHNTVFWYRQTMMQGLELLAYFRNRAPLDDSGMPKDRFSAEMPDATLATLKIQPSEPRDSAVYFCASGLPGPNTGELFFGEGSRLTVL.

In its sample, this clonotype was seen many times. This chain links TRBV12-3 or TRBV12-4 with TRBJ2-7; TRBD1 aligns across 7 bases. The V gene end was trimmed by 6 bases and the J gene end by 5 bases; junction bases not matched to a gene: 7. This CDR3 is 13 amino acids long. DNA of the CDR3: TGTGCCAGCAGGGTAGGGGGCAGGGACGAGCAGTACTTC. Its translation is CASRVGGRDEQYF.

This clonotype has ten or more counts. The chain combines TRBV12-3 or TRBV12-4 with TRBJ2-5, with TRBD2 matching 9 bases. The CDR3 covers 14 residues. V gave up 7 bases and J gave up 0 bases; unmatched junction bases: 3. The DNA of the CDR3 is TGTGCCAGCACCGCTAGCGGGAACCAAGAGACCCAGTACTTC. Its protein product is CASTASGNQETQYF.

This clonotype was counted only a few times. The chain uses TRBV11-2 and TRBJ2-5; weak D call: TRBD2 (7 bases). The CDR3 has 16 residues. Trimming shortened V by 1 base and J by 5 bases, and 17 bases separated the two germline ends. CDR1 SGHAT and CDR2 FQNNGV come from the germline V gene. The CDR3 nucleotides are TGTGCCAGCAGCTTAGCCCAGGGGAGGGCCTTTGAGACCCAGTACTTC. Protein sequence: CASSLAQGRAFETQYF. The variable domain in full, completed from reference TRBV11-2 and TRBJ2-5, reads EAGVAQSPRYKIIEKRQSVAFWCNPISGHATLYWYQQILGQGPKLLIQFQNNGVVDDSQLPKDRFSAERLKGVDSTLKIQPAKLEDSAVYLCASSLAQGRAFETQYFGPGTRLLVL.

This clonotype appeared a few times. This chain uses TRBV11-3 with TRBJ2-7; D perhaps matches TRBD1 (6 bases). Germline V gene data show CDR1 as SGHNT and CDR2 as YENEEA. There are 15 residues in the CDR3. V lost 6 bases and J 6 bases, leaving 21 bases between the germline ends. This CDR3 is CASSSLSGDRAEQYF. As DNA, the CDR3 is TGTGCCAGCAGTTCATTATCAGGGGATAGGGCCGAGCAGTACTTC.

This clonotype was found many times. The genes are TRBV29-1 and TRBJ1-2; no clear D. The germline CDR1 and CDR2 sequences are SQVTM and ANQGSEA. The CDR3 sequence is 9 residues long. The CDR3 DNA is TGCAGTGCAGACTATGGCTACACCTTC. It yields the protein CSADYGYTF.

This clonotype was seen only a few times. The chain is built from TRBV30 and TRBJ1-3; D unresolved. V lost 2 bases to trimming and J lost 2 bases, with 10 bases between them. Germline V gene lookup returns CDR1 GTSNPN and CDR2 SVGIG (reference sequence). This CDR3 region has 14 residues. In nucleotides, the CDR3 is TGTGCCTGGAGTCGGGCAGGCACTGGAAACACCATATATTTT. This sequence encodes CAWSRAGTGNTIYF.